Below are 11 T cell receptor beta chains sequenced from a single sample in a study of blood T cell repertoires in COVID-19. The table came from immunoSEQ multiplex PCR; TCRdb's copy has only in-frame clones and leaves some out. The profile shows about 210,000 clones, about 91% of them singletons. Material: peripheral blood. These receptors were taken from a young man with acute or convalescent COVID-19.

This clone was picked up one time. CDR3 DNA: TGTGCCAGCAGCGCCCCCCCGGGACAGGGTACCAATGAGCAGTTCTTC. It codes for CASSAPPGQGTNEQFF. J is TRBJ2-1 and V is TRBV5-4, with 9 bases matching TRBD1. There are 16 residues in the CDR3. Germline CDR1 and CDR2: SGHNT and YYREEE (reference sequence). J was trimmed by 6 bases and V by 4 bases; bases with no gene match: 11. The whole variable domain, filled in from reference TRBV5-4 and TRBJ2-1, reads ETGVTQSPTHLIKTRGQQVTLRCSSQSGHNTVSWYQQALGQGPQFIFQYYREEENGRGNFPPRFSGLQFPNYSSELNVNALELDDSALYLCASSAPPGQGTNEQFFGPGTRLTVL.

This chain uses TRBV30 with TRBJ2-1; tentatively, D is TRBD2 (5 bases). The CDR3 extends over 11 amino acids. Germline V gives CDR1 GTSNPN, CDR2 SVGIG (reference sequence). Trimming pared 4 bases from V and 9 bases from J, leaving 10 bases between. CDR3 sequence (DNA): TGTGCCTGGACAGTCGGGGTTGAGCAGTTCTTC. This gives the protein CAWTVGVEQFF.

This chain links TRBV29-1 with TRBJ1-2; 9 bases align to TRBD1. This CDR3 contains 14 residues. Germline CDR1 is SQVTM and CDR2 is ANQGSEA. The V segment lost 3 bases and the J segment 7 bases; nucleotides outside the gene matches: 9. CDR3 loop: CSVDYTGTGFGYTF. DNA of the CDR3: TGCAGCGTTGACTACACCGGGACAGGGTTTGGCTACACCTTC. Looking up the rest from reference TRBV29-1 and TRBJ1-2 gives the full variable domain: SAVISQKPSRDICQRGTSLTIQCQVDSQVTMMFWYRQQPGQSLTLIATANQGSEATYESGFVIDKFPISRPNLTFSTLTVSNMSPEDSSIYLCSVDYTGTGFGYTFGSGTRLTVV.

CDR3 sequence reads: CASRGLAGPYEQYF. The DNA of the CDR3 is TGTGCCAGCAGGGGACTAGCGGGCCCCTACGAGCAGTACTTC. V and J are TRBV2 and TRBJ2-7; 12 nucleotides agree with TRBD2. The CDR3 consists of 14 residues. V trimming: 6 bases; J trimming: 2 bases; junction bases outside the gene matches: 2. The germline V gene encodes CDR1 SNHLY and CDR2 FYNNEI.

The J gene is TRBJ2-5, the V gene TRBV6-5, with 8 bases matching TRBD2. Germline values: CDR1 MNHEY, CDR2 SVGAGI. The CDR3 loop spans 15 amino acids. Trimming took 7 bases from V and 1 from J; bases not matched to a gene: 8. CDR3 in amino acids: CASNPGGFSQETQYF. CDR3 DNA: TGTGCCAGCAACCCGGGGGGGTTCTCCCAAGAGACCCAGTACTTC.

This chain joins TRBV10-2 and TRBJ1-5; D not resolved. CDR1 is WSHSY and CDR2 is SAAADI in the germline V gene. The V end lost 6 bases, the J end lost 2 bases, and 11 bases lay between the germline ends. The CDR3 spans 14 residues. This CDR3 is CASSRGGGNQPQHF. The CDR3 bases are TGCGCCAGCAGCAGAGGAGGAGGCAATCAGCCCCAGCATTTT.

The chain links TRBV7-9 to TRBJ2-2; 8 nucleotides align to TRBD2. The CDR3 has 16 amino acids. V dropped 3 bases and J dropped 6; count of bases not matched to a gene: 9. Germline values: CDR1 SEHNR, CDR2 FQNEAQ (reference sequence). DNA for the CDR3: TGTGCCAGCAGCTTCGTCCCGGGACTAGAAGCCGGGGAGCTGTTTTTT. Amino acid sequence: CASSFVPGLEAGELFF. Complete variable domain (other parts from reference TRBV7-9 and TRBJ2-2): DTGVSQNPRHKITKRGQNVTFRCDPISEHNRLYWYRQTLGQGPEFLTYFQNEAQLEKSRLLSDRFSAERPKGSFSTLEIQRTEQGDSAMYLCASSFVPGLEAGELFFGEGSRLTVL.

The V and J genes are TRBV2 and TRBJ2-1, with TRBD1 matching over 7 bases. The CDR3 extends over 17 amino acids. Germline loops: CDR1 SNHLY, CDR2 FYNNEI. The V and J ends lost 8 bases and 1 base, in that order; junction bases with no gene match: 14. The CDR3 spells CASGEWMGQPSYNEQFF. In DNA, the CDR3 is TGTGCCAGCGGGGAGTGGATGGGACAGCCGTCCTACAATGAGCAGTTCTTC. The variable domain in full, completed from reference TRBV2 and TRBJ2-1, reads EPEVTQTPSHQVTQMGQEVILRCVPISNHLYFYWYRQILGQKVEFLVSFYNNEISEKSEIFDDQFSVERPDGSNFTLKIRSTKLEDSAMYFCASGEWMGQPSYNEQFFGPGTRLTVL.

The gene calls are TRBV6-5 and TRBJ1-1; no firm D call. CDR3 length: 14 residues. CDR1 and CDR2 from the germline V gene are MNHEY and SVGAGI. V shed 8 bases and J shed 3 bases, with 16 bases lying between them. The CDR3 nucleotides read TGTGCCAGCCAAACGCTGGTGCGCCACACTGAAGCTTTCTTT. It yields the protein CASQTLVRHTEAFF.

This clone showed up just once. The V call is TRBV7-9, the J call TRBJ2-5, with D perhaps matching TRBD2 (5 bases). This CDR3 comprises 14 residues. V lost 5 bases and J 2 bases, leaving 12 bases between the germline ends. Germline V gene lookup returns CDR1 SEHNR and CDR2 FQNEAQ (reference sequence). The CDR3 here is CASSLSLAQETQYF. CDR3 DNA sequence: TGTGCCAGCAGCCTGAGCTTAGCGCAAGAGACCCAGTACTTC.

V and J are TRBV5-1 and TRBJ2-7, with D unclear. CDR3 size: 14 residues. The V gene lost 5 bases and the J gene lost 3 bases, with 15 bases spanning the gap. Germline V CDR1 and CDR2: SGHRS, YFSETQ. The CDR3 protein is CASRSSKTGYEQYF. CDR3 in DNA: TGCGCCAGCAGATCAAGCAAAACGGGCTACGAGCAGTACTTC.